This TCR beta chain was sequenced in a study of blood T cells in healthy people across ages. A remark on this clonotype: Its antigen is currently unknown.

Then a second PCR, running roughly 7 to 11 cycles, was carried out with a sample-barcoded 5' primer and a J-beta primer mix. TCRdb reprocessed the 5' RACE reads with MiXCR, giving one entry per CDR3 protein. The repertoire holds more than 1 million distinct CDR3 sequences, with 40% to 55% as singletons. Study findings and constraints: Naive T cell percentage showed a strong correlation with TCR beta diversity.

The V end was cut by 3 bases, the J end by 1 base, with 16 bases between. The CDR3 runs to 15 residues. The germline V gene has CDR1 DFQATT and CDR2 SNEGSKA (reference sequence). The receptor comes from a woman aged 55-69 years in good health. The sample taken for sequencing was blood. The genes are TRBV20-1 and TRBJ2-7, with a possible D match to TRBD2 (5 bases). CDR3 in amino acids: CSASIGGSRSYEQYF. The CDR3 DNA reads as TGCAGTGCTAGTATCGGTGGGAGTAGGTCCTACGAGCAGTACTTC.